These T cell receptor beta chains were read from a single sample in a study of OX40 agonist ivuxolimab in advanced cancers. Some clones are missing from TCRdb's copy, which holds only in-frame ones; the method was immunoSEQ multiplex PCR. This sample has around 37,000 clones, with approximately 90% found just once. The sample was CD4+ or CD8+ T cells sorted from blood, taken in a trial of the OX40 agonist ivuxolimab. The receptors come from an adult with an advanced solid tumor such as melanoma, head and neck, liver or kidney cancer. Each CDR3 is given with its conserved first and last residue. The order of the fields is V gene, J gene, clone size, D gene, CDR3 protein, CDR3 DNA. D genes are given only for firm matches. Some rows have no size entry. The others give once, few or many, or a class for an expanded clone.

v_gene: TRBV9
j_gene: TRBJ2-7
abundance: NA
d_gene: NA
CDR3aa: CASSGTAPYEQYF
CDR3nt: TGTGCCAGCAGCGGGACAGCCCCCTACGAGCAGTACTTC

v_gene: TRBV29-1
j_gene: TRBJ2-2
abundance: NA
d_gene: NA
CDR3aa: CSVEVAGELFF
CDR3nt: TGCAGCGTTGAGGTCGCCGGGGAGCTGTTTTTT

v_gene: TRBV27
j_gene: TRBJ2-7
abundance: once
d_gene: TRBD1
CDR3aa: CASSKGTGQFNEQYF
CDR3nt: TGTGCCAGCAGCAAAGGGACAGGGCAATTCAACGAGCAGTACTTC

v_gene: TRBV4-1
j_gene: TRBJ2-1
abundance: NA
d_gene: NA
CDR3aa: CASSQVSTYNEQFF
CDR3nt: TGCGCCAGCAGCCAAGTATCAACCTACAATGAGCAGTTCTTC

v_gene: TRBV5-6
j_gene: TRBJ2-7
abundance: NA
d_gene: TRBD2
CDR3aa: CASSLGSGATYEQYF
CDR3nt: TGTGCCAGCAGCTTGGGTAGCGGGGCTACCTACGAGCAGTACTTC

v_gene: TRBV4-1
j_gene: TRBJ2-5
abundance: NA
d_gene: NA
CDR3aa: CASSQIGIQETQYF
CDR3nt: TGCGCCAGCAGCCAAATCGGGATCCAAGAGACCCAGTACTTC

v_gene: TRBV9
j_gene: TRBJ2-2
abundance: NA
d_gene: NA
CDR3aa: CASSVGNTGELFF
CDR3nt: TGTGCCAGCAGCGTAGGGAACACCGGGGAGCTGTTTTTT

v_gene: TRBV4-1
j_gene: TRBJ2-5
abundance: NA
d_gene: NA
CDR3aa: CASSQPVGQQETQYF
CDR3nt: TGCGCCAGCAGCCAGCCCGTGGGGCAGCAAGAGACCCAGTACTTC

v_gene: TRBV5-1
j_gene: TRBJ2-1
abundance: NA
d_gene: TRBD2
CDR3aa: CASSLAGSGSSYNEQFF
CDR3nt: TGCGCCAGCAGCTTGGCCGGTAGCGGGAGCTCCTACAATGAGCAGTTCTTC

v_gene: TRBV28
j_gene: TRBJ2-3
abundance: NA
d_gene: TRBD2
CDR3aa: CASSPAAGASTDTQYF
CDR3nt: TGTGCCAGCTCCCCGGCCGCGGGAGCTAGCACAGATACGCAGTATTTT

v_gene: TRBV11-1
j_gene: TRBJ1-2
abundance: NA
d_gene: NA
CDR3aa: CASSLGGNLGEGYTF
CDR3nt: TGTGCCAGCAGCTTAGGAGGAAACCTAGGGGAAGGCTACACCTTC

v_gene: TRBV6-5
j_gene: TRBJ2-7
abundance: NA
d_gene: TRBD1
CDR3aa: CAVRDRYYEQYF
CDR3nt: TGTGCCGTCCGGGACAGGTACTACGAGCAGTACTTC

v_gene: TRBV5-1
j_gene: TRBJ1-1
abundance: NA
d_gene: NA
CDR3aa: CASSLWGARTEAFF
CDR3nt: TGCGCCAGCAGCTTGTGGGGGGCGCGAACTGAAGCTTTCTTT

v_gene: TRBV30
j_gene: TRBJ2-5
abundance: NA
d_gene: TRBD2
CDR3aa: CAWSSGGRAPETQYF
CDR3nt: TGTGCCTGGAGTAGTGGCGGGAGAGCCCCAGAGACCCAGTACTTC

v_gene: TRBV4-1
j_gene: TRBJ2-7
abundance: NA
d_gene: TRBD1
CDR3aa: CASSQSKDRYEQYF
CDR3nt: TGCGCCAGCAGCCAATCCAAGGACAGGTACGAGCAGTACTTC

v_gene: TRBV7-3
j_gene: TRBJ2-7
abundance: NA
d_gene: TRBD1
CDR3aa: CASSVYPGQATYEQYF
CDR3nt: TGTGCCAGCAGCGTGTACCCGGGACAGGCTACCTACGAGCAGTACTTC

v_gene: TRBV19
j_gene: TRBJ2-1
abundance: NA
d_gene: NA
CDR3aa: CASSIIHHNEQFF
CDR3nt: TGTGCCAGTAGTATAATACACCACAATGAGCAGTTCTTC

v_gene: TRBV19
j_gene: TRBJ2-1
abundance: NA
d_gene: TRBD2
CDR3aa: CASTPLGAGAYNEQFF
CDR3nt: TGTGCCAGTACCCCCCTGGGAGCGGGAGCATACAATGAGCAGTTCTTC

v_gene: TRBV19
j_gene: TRBJ1-4
abundance: NA
d_gene: NA
CDR3aa: CASSTVQIPNEKLFF
CDR3nt: TGTGCCAGTAGTACGGTACAGATTCCAAATGAAAAACTGTTTTTT

v_gene: TRBV27
j_gene: TRBJ2-3
abundance: NA
d_gene: NA
CDR3aa: CASSSTDTQYF
CDR3nt: TGTGCCAGCAGTTCCACAGATACGCAGTATTTT

v_gene: TRBV5-6
j_gene: TRBJ2-7
abundance: NA
d_gene: NA
CDR3aa: CASSSRLRGAGEQYF
CDR3nt: TGTGCCAGCAGCTCCCGTTTACGGGGGGCAGGGGAGCAGTACTTC

v_gene: TRBV29-1
j_gene: TRBJ2-5
abundance: NA
d_gene: NA
CDR3aa: CSVREDSSVTYKETQYF
CDR3nt: TGCAGCGTCCGCGAGGATAGTAGCGTGACGTATAAAGAGACCCAGTACTTC

v_gene: TRBV4-1
j_gene: TRBJ2-1
abundance: NA
d_gene: TRBD2
CDR3aa: CATKREVDYNEQFF
CDR3nt: TGCGCCACGAAGCGGGAAGTCGATTACAATGAGCAGTTCTTC

v_gene: TRBV13
j_gene: TRBJ1-1
abundance: NA
d_gene: NA
CDR3aa: CASSLGQGSTEAFF
CDR3nt: TGTGCCAGCAGCTTAGGACAGGGAAGCACTGAAGCTTTCTTT

v_gene: TRBV29-1
j_gene: TRBJ2-1
abundance: NA
d_gene: NA
CDR3aa: CSVEGAARDNEQFF
CDR3nt: TGCAGCGTTGAAGGCGCGGCAAGGGACAATGAGCAGTTCTTC

v_gene: TRBV6-6
j_gene: TRBJ2-2
abundance: NA
d_gene: TRBD2
CDR3aa: CASRGTSQPPGELFF
CDR3nt: TGTGCCAGCAGGGGGACTAGTCAGCCGCCCGGGGAGCTGTTTTTT